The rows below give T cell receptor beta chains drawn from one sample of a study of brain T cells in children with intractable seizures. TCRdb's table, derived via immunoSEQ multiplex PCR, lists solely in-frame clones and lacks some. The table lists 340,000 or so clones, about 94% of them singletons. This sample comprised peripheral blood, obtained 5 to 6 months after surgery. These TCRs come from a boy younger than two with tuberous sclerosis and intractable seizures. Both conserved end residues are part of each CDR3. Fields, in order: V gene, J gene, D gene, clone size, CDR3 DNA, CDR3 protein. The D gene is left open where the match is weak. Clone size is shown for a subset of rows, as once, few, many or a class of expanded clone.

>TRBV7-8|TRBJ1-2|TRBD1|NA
TGTGCCAGCAGCCTAGAACAGGGACAGGGCAGAAACTATGGCTACACCTTC
CASSLEQGQGRNYGYTF
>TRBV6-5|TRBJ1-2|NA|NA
TGTGCCAGCAGTTACAAGGGGGACGGCTACACCTTC
CASSYKGDGYTF
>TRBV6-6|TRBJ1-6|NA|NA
TGTGCCAGCAGCCCCCCTTCCGCGACCAGTAATTCACCCCTCCACTTT
CASSPPSATSNSPLHF
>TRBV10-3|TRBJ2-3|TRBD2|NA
TGTGCCATCAGTGAGTCTAGCGGGGGGGCAGATACGCAGTATTTT
CAISESSGGADTQYF
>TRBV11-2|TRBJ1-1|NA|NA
TGTGCCAGCAGCTTAGACGGAACTGAAGCTTTCTTT
CASSLDGTEAFF
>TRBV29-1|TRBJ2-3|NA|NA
TGCAGCGTTGAGAGGGACTCCACCACAGATACGCAGTATTTT
CSVERDSTTDTQYF
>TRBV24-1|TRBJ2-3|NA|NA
TGTGCCACAAAACGAGGCAGGGCTAGCACAGATACGCAGTATTTT
CATKRGRASTDTQYF
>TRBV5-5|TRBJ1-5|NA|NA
TGTGCCAGCAGCGGGGACGGACCTAGCAATCAGCCCCAGCATTTT
CASSGDGPSNQPQHF
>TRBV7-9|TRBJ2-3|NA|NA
TGTGCCAGCAGCTTAGAGGGGTCCGTGATGGATACGCAGTATTTT
CASSLEGSVMDTQYF
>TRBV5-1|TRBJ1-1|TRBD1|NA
TGCGCCAGCAGCTCCGACAGGGGGTGGTCGCGCACTGAAGCTTTCTTT
CASSSDRGWSRTEAFF
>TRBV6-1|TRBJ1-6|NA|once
TGTGCCAGCAGTGACACAGGGAGCTCCTATAATTCACCCCTCCACTTT
CASSDTGSSYNSPLHF
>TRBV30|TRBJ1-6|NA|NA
TGTGCCTGGAGTGTATTCGGTCATGATAATTCACCCCTCCACTTT
CAWSVFGHDNSPLHF
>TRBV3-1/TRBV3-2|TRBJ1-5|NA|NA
TGTGCCAGCAGCCAAGGGGGGTACAATCAGCCCCAGCATTTT
CASSQGGYNQPQHF
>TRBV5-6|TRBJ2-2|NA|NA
TGTGCCAGCAGCTTGATTTCTGACACCGGGGAGCTGTTTTTT
CASSLISDTGELFF
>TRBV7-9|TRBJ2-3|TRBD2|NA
TGTGCCAGCAGCTTAGTGGGGCCTAGCGGTAGCACAGATACGCAGTATTTT
CASSLVGPSGSTDTQYF
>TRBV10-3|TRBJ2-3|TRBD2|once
TGTGCCATCAGCCGACTAGCGTATACGCAGTATTTT
CAISRLAYTQYF
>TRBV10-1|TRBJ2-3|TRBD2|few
TGCGCCAGCAGTGAGTCTGGGACTAGCGTAGATACGCAGTATTTT
CASSESGTSVDTQYF
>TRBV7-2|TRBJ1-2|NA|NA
TGTGCCAGCAGTCAAAATGCGGGTACAGTGGGATTATATGGCTACACCTTC
CASSQNAGTVGLYGYTF
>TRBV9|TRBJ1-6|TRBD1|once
TGTGCCAGCGCACCAGGGGGCCGGGGGTCACCCCTCCACTTT
CASAPGGRGSPLHF
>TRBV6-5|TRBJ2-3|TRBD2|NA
TGTGCCAGCAGTTACGGGGGACTAGCGGGTACAGATACGCAGTATTTT
CASSYGGLAGTDTQYF
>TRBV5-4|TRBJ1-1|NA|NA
TGTGCCAGCAGCTTGGTCAGCCAGAACACTGAAGCTTTCTTT
CASSLVSQNTEAFF
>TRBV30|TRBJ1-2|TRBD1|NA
TGTGCCTGGACCATGAGTCTGGGACAGCGAAGCTATGGCTACACCTTC
CAWTMSLGQRSYGYTF
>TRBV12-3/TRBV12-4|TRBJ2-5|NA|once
TGTGCCAGCAGTTTCTGGGGAGAGACCCAGTACTTC
CASSFWGETQYF
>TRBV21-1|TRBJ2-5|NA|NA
TGTGCCAGCAGCCAGCCACCCGGGAAAGACCAAGAGACCCAGTACTTC
CASSQPPGKDQETQYF
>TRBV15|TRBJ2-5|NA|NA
TGTGCCACCAGCAGAGAACCCCTTCGGGAGACCCAGTACTTC
CATSREPLRETQYF
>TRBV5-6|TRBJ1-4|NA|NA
TGTGCCAGCAGCGTCGCCCGGACGCGGAATGAAAAACTGTTTTTT
CASSVARTRNEKLFF
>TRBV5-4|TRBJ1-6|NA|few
TGTGCCAGCAGCCTCCCGGGATATCGATCACCCCTCCACTTT
CASSLPGYRSPLHF
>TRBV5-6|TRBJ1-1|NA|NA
TGTGCCAGCAGCTTCGGGGGAACTGAAGCTTTCTTT
CASSFGGTEAFF
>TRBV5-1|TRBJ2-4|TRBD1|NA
TGCGCCAGCAGCGGAGGACAGGGGAGGTTAGCCAAAAACATTCAGTACTTC
CASSGGQGRLAKNIQYF
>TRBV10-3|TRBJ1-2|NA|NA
TGTGCCATCAGTGCTCTAGTCTCCCCGGGCTACACCTTC
CAISALVSPGYTF
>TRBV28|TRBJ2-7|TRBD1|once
TGTGCCAGCAGTTTCGAACAGGGGGGACCGGGGGAGCAGTACTTC
CASSFEQGGPGEQYF